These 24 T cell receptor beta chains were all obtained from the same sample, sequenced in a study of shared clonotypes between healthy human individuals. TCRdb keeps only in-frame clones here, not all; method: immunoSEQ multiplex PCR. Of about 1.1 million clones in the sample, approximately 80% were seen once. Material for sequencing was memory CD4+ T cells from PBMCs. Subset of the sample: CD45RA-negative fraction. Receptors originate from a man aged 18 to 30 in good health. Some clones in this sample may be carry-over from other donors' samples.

The CDR3 reads CASRPSTRDTQYF. The DNA for the CDR3 is TGTGCCAGCAGACCATCAACCAGAGATACGCAGTATTTT. This rearrangement joins TRBV28 to TRBJ2-3; no reliable D call. CDR1 and CDR2 from the germline V gene are MDHEN and SYDVKM. The CDR3 is 13 residues long. V lost 6 bases to trimming and J lost 5 bases, with 12 bases between them. Full variable domain (missing parts from reference TRBV28 and TRBJ2-3): DVKVTQSSRYLVKRTGEKVFLECVQDMDHENMFWYRQDPGLGLRLIYFSYDVKMKEKGDIPEGYSVSREKKERFSLILESASTNQTSMYLCASRPSTRDTQYFGPGTRLTVL.

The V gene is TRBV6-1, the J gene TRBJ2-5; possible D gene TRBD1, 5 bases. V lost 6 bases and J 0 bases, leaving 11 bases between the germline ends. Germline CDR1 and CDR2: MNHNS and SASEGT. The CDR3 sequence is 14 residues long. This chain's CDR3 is CASRFTGNQETQYF. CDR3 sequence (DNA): TGTGCCAGCAGGTTCACAGGCAACCAAGAGACCCAGTACTTC.

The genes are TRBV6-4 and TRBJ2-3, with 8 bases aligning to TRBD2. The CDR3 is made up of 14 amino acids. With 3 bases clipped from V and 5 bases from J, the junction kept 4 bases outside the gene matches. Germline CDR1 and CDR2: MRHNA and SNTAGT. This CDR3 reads CASSEISGEDTQYF. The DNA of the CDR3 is TGTGCCAGCAGTGAGATTAGCGGGGAAGATACGCAGTATTTT.

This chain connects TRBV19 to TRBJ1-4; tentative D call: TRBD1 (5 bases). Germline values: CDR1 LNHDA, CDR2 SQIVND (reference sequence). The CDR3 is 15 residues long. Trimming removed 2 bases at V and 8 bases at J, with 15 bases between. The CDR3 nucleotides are TGTGCCAGTAGTATATTTCAGGGTTCTGGCGAAAAACTGTTTTTT. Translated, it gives CASSIFQGSGEKLFF.

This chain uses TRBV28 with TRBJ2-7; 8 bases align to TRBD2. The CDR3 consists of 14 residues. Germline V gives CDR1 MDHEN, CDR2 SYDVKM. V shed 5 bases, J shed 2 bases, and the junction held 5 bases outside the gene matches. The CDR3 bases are TGTGCCAGCAGTGATTTAGCGGGACCCTACGAGCAGTACTTC. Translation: CASSDLAGPYEQYF.

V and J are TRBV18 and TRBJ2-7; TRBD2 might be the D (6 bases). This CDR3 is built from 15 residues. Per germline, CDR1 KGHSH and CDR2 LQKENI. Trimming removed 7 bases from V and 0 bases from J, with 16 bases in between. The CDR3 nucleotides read TGTGCCAGCTTCTCACGTGGGGGGAGCTCCTACGAGCAGTACTTC. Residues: CASFSRGGSSYEQYF.

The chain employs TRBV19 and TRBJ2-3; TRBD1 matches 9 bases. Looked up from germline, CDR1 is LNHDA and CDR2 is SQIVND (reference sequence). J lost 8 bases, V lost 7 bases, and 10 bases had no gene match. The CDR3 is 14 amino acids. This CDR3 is CASTTGGAGGTQYF. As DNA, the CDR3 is TGTGCCAGTACCACAGGGGGCGCAGGTGGTACGCAGTATTTT.

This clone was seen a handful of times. The DNA of the CDR3 is TGTGCCAGCAGAGAGTCACACTCCTACGAGCAGTACTTC. It encodes CASRESHSYEQYF. The V gene is TRBV28, the J gene TRBJ2-7; no clear D gene. V was shortened by 6 bases and J by 0 bases, with 9 bases between the two germline ends. This CDR3 has 13 amino acids. Per the germline V gene, CDR1 is MDHEN and CDR2 is SYDVKM. Full variable domain (outside the CDR3, taken from reference TRBV28 and TRBJ2-7): DVKVTQSSRYLVKRTGEKVFLECVQDMDHENMFWYRQDPGLGLRLIYFSYDVKMKEKGDIPEGYSVSREKKERFSLILESASTNQTSMYLCASRESHSYEQYFGPGTRLTVT.

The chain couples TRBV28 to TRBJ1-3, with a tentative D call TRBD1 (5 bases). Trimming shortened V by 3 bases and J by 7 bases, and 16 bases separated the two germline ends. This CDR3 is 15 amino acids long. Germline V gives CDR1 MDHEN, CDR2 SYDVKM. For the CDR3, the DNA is TGTGCCAGCAGTTTTATCCAGGGACGCAAGAACACCATATATTTT. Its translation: CASSFIQGRKNTIYF.

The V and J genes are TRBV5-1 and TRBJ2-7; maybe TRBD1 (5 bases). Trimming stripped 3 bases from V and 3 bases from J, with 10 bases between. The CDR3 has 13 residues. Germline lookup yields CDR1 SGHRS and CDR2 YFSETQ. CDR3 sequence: CASSYWGDYEQYF. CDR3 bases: TGCGCCAGCAGCTATTGGGGCGACTACGAGCAGTACTTC.

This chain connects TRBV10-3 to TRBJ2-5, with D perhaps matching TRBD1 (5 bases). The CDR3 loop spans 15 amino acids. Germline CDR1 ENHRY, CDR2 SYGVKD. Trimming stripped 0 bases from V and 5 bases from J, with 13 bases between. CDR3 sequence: CAISESRVNQETQYF. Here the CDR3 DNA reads TGTGCCATCAGTGAGTCCAGGGTGAATCAGGAGACCCAGTACTTC.

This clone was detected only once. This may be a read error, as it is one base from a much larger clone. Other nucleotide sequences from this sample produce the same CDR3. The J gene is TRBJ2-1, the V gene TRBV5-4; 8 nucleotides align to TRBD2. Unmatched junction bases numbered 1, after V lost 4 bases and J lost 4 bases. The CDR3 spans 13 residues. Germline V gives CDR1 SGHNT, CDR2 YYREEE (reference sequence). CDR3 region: CASSPGGYNEQFF. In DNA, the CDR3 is TGTGCCAGCAGCCCGGGGGGGTACAATGAGCAGTTCTTC.

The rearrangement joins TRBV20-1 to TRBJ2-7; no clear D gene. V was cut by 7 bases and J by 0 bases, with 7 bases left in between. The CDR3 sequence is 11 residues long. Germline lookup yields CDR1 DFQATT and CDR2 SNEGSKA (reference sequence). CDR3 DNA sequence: TGCAGTGTATTTAGCTCCTACGAGCAGTACTTC. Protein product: CSVFSSYEQYF.

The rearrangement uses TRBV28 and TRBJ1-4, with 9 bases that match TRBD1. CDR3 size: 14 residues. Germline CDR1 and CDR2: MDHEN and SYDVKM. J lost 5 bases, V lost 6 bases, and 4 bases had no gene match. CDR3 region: CASRSDRGNEKLFF. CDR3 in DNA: TGTGCCAGCAGATCTGACAGGGGGAATGAAAAACTGTTTTTT.

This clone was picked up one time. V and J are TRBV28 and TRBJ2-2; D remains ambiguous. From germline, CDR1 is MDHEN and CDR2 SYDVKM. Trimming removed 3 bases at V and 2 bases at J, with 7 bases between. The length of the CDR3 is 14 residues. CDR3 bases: TGTGCCAGCAGTTTCGCTAGAAACACCGGGGAGCTGTTTTTT. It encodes CASSFARNTGELFF. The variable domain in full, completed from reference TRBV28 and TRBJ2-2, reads DVKVTQSSRYLVKRTGEKVFLECVQDMDHENMFWYRQDPGLGLRLIYFSYDVKMKEKGDIPEGYSVSREKKERFSLILESASTNQTSMYLCASSFARNTGELFFGEGSRLTVL.

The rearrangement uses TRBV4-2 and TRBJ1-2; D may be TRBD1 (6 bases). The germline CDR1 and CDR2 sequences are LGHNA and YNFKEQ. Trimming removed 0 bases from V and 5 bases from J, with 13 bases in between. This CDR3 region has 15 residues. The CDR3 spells CASSQDSTGIYGYTF. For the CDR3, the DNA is TGTGCCAGCAGCCAAGATTCAACAGGGATTTATGGCTACACCTTC.

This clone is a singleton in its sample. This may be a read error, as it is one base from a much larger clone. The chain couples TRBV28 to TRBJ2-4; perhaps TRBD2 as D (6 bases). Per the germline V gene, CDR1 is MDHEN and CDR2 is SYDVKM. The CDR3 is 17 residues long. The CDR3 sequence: CASSFVYGGAAKTIQYF. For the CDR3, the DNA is TGTGCCAGCAGTTTCGTGTATGGCGGGGCAGCCAAAACCATTCAGTACTTC.

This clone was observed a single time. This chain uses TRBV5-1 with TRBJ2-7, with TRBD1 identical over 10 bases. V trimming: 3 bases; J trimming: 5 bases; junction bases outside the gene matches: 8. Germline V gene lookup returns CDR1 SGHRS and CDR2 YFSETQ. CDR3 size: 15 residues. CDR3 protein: CASSSGTGVFNEQYF. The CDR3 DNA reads TGCGCCAGCAGCTCCGGGACAGGGGTCTTCAACGAGCAGTACTTC.

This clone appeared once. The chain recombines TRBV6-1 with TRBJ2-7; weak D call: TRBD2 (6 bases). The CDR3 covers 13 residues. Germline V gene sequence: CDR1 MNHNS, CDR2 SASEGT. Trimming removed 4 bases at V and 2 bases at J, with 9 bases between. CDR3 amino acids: CASSGTTPYEQYF. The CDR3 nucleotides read TGTGCCAGCAGTGGGACTACCCCCTACGAGCAGTACTTC.

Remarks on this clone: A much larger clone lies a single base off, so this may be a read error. The CDR3 spells CASSLAGDTEAFF. As DNA, the CDR3 is TGTGCCAGCAGCTTAGCTGGGGACACTGAAGCTTTCTTT. This chain joins TRBV7-2 and TRBJ1-1; D remains unclear. Trimming removed 0 bases from V and 3 bases from J, with 5 bases in between. CDR1 is SGHTA and CDR2 is FQGNSA in the germline V gene. The CDR3 contains 13 residues.

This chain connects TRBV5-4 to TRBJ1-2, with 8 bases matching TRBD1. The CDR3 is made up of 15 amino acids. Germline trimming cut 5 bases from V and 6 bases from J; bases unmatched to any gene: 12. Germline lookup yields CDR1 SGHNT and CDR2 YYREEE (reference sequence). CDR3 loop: CASRSGTGDVHGYTF. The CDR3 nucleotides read TGTGCCAGCAGAAGCGGGACAGGCGACGTTCATGGCTACACCTTC.

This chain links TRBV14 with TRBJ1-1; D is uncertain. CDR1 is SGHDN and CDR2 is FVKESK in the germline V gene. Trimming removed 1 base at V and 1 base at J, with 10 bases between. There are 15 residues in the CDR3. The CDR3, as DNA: TGTGCCAGCAGCCAAGTCCCGGGGAGGAACACTGAAGCTTTCTTT. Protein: CASSQVPGRNTEAFF. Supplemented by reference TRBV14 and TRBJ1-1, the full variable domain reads EAGVTQFPSHSVIEKGQTVTLRCDPISGHDNLYWYRRVMGKEIKFLLHFVKESKQDESGMPNNRFLAERTGGTYSTLKVQPAELEDSGVYFCASSQVPGRNTEAFFGQGTRLTVV.

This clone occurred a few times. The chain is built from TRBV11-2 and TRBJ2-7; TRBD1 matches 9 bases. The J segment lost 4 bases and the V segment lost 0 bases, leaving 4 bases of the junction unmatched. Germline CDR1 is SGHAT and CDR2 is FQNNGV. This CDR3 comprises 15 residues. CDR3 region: CASSLDYRGPYEQYF. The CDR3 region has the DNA TGTGCCAGCAGCTTAGATTACAGGGGGCCATACGAGCAGTACTTC.

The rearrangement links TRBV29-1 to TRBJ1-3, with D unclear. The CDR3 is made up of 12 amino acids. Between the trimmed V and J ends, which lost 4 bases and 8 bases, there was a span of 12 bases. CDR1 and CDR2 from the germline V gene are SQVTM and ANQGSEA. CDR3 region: CSVVIGLDTIYF. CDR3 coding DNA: TGCAGCGTTGTTATTGGGCTAGACACCATATATTTT.